These 8 T cell receptor beta chains came from one sample sequenced in a study of blood T cell repertoires in COVID-19. Measured with immunoSEQ multiplex PCR; TCRdb has only the in-frame clones, and not every one. This sample has 200,000 to 250,000 clones, with about nine tenths found just once. The sequenced sample was peripheral blood. Receptor source: a man in his sixties who had recovered from COVID-19.

This chain uses TRBV5-1 with TRBJ2-3, with TRBD2 identical over 10 bases. Germline V CDR1 and CDR2: SGHRS, YFSETQ. V lost 4 bases and J lost 1; bases outside the gene matches: 6. The CDR3 is 16 residues long. CDR3 nucleotides: TGCGCCAGCAGCCAAAAGCTAGCGGGGGGCACAGATACGCAGTATTTT. This translates into CASSQKLAGGTDTQYF.

The genes are TRBV30 and TRBJ2-1; TRBD2 aligns across 16 bases. The germline CDR1 and CDR2 sequences are GTSNPN and SVGIG (reference sequence). The J segment lost 5 bases and the V segment lost 3 bases, leaving 7 bases of the junction unmatched. The CDR3 consists of 17 residues. CDR3 residues: CAWSRGTSGRAHNEQFF. The CDR3 DNA reads as TGTGCCTGGAGCCGTGGGACTAGCGGGAGGGCCCACAATGAGCAGTTCTTC.

V is TRBV7-2 and J is TRBJ2-3; 8 nucleotides agree with TRBD2. Trimming took 5 bases from V and 1 from J; bases not matched to a gene: 8. In germline, CDR1 is SGHTA, CDR2 FQGNSA. The CDR3 length is 16 residues. CDR3 loop: CASSTIGRAGTDTQYF. In nucleotides, the CDR3 is TGTGCCAGCAGCACGATCGGGAGGGCCGGCACAGATACGCAGTATTTT. Combining the CDR3 with reference TRBV7-2 and TRBJ2-3 gives the whole variable domain GAGVSQSPSNKVTEKGKDVELRCDPISGHTALYWYRQSLGQGLEFLIYFQGNSAPDKSGLPSDRFSAERTGGSVSTLTIQRTQQEDSAVYLCASSTIGRAGTDTQYFGPGTRLTVL.

The chain is built from TRBV4-1 and TRBJ2-2; weak D call: TRBD1 (5 bases). The CDR3 extends over 16 amino acids. Trimming removed 2 bases from V and 0 bases from J, with 10 bases in between. Germline V gene lookup returns CDR1 MGHRA and CDR2 YSYEKL. CDR3 nucleotide sequence: TGCGCCAGCAGCCAACCTGGGGCGGCGAACACCGGGGAGCTGTTTTTT. This translates into CASSQPGAANTGELFF.

V gene TRBV4-2 combines with J gene TRBJ2-1; D is unresolved. This CDR3 is 14 amino acids long. The germline V gene encodes CDR1 LGHNA and CDR2 YNFKEQ. V dropped 1 base and J dropped 6 bases, with 10 bases sitting between them. This chain's CDR3 is CASSQGEAVNEQFF. The CDR3, as DNA: TGTGCCAGCAGCCAAGGTGAGGCTGTCAATGAGCAGTTCTTC.

The chain uses TRBV18 and TRBJ1-5; D not resolved. Looked up from germline, CDR1 is KGHSH and CDR2 is LQKENI. The CDR3 runs 15 residues. Trimming removed 0 bases from V and 4 bases from J, with 10 bases in between. The CDR3 coding sequence is TGTGCCAGCTCACCACCCGGAGGAAGGAATCAGCCCCAGCATTTT. It is translated as CASSPPGGRNQPQHF.

The chain carries TRBV3-1 (or the pseudogene TRBV3-2) and TRBJ1-6; D may be TRBD1 (5 bases). V lost 4 bases to trimming and J lost 5 bases, with 12 bases between them. CDR3 size: 15 residues. The germline CDR1 and CDR2 sequences are LGHDT and YNNKEL (reference sequence). In DNA form, the CDR3 reads TGTGCCAGCAGCCGGGGGGGAGTGGATAATTCACCCCTCCACTTT. Translating gives CASSRGGVDNSPLHF.

The gene calls are TRBV12-5 and TRBJ2-7; D may be TRBD1 (6 bases). The CDR3 contains 13 residues. Per germline, CDR1 LGHNT and CDR2 FRNRAP. The ends were cut back, 1 base at V and 3 bases at J, with 7 bases in the middle. The chain's CDR3 is CASGLAGVYEQYF. In DNA form, the CDR3 reads TGTGCTAGTGGTTTGGCAGGGGTCTACGAGCAGTACTTC.